The T cell receptor beta chain under discussion was sequenced for a study of OX40 agonist ivuxolimab in advanced cancers. Study-wide context: Every patient in dose escalation had hepatocellular carcinoma, melanoma, renal cell or head and neck cancer. With a range of roughly 20 to 90, age averaged roughly 60 years, and 65% to 90% were male. Enrollees could have had prior anti-PD-1, anti-PD-L1 or anti-CTLA-4 therapy, which around 43% had received.

On this clone itself: Antigen unknown.

Findings of the study overall: Some nonresponders also had low normalized T-cell clonal expansion.

The CDR3 loop spans 15 amino acids. V was shortened by 8 bases and J by 5 bases, with 22 bases between the two germline ends. The germline gives CDR1 MNHEY, CDR2 SMNVEV (reference sequence). Profiled with immunoSEQ multiplex PCR; TCRdb holds only in-frame clones, not every one. The data contain under 150,000 clones, about nine tenths of them seen just once; the ten biggest clones take up 1.1%. The source was CD4+ or CD8+ T cells sorted from blood, collected in a trial of the OX40 agonist ivuxolimab. V is TRBV27 and J is TRBJ2-7, with D perhaps TRBD2 (6 bases). The source is an adult with an advanced solid tumor such as melanoma, head and neck, liver or kidney cancer. The CDR3 reads CASQEMAGFYHEQYF. CDR3 DNA sequence: TGTGCCAGCCAGGAGATGGCGGGATTCTACCACGAGCAGTACTTC.